This entry lists 24 T cell receptor beta chains sequenced from one sample in a study of shared clonotypes between healthy human individuals. Repertoires were generated with immunoSEQ multiplex PCR, while TCRdb's copy carries only in-frame clones and drops some. The data hold roughly 1,500,000 clones, with around 98% observed a single time. Material: naive CD4+ T cells sorted from blood. Subset specified: CD45RA+ positively selected. These TCRs come from a man younger than 40 in good health.

The V call is TRBV12-5, the J call TRBJ2-2; TRBD1 matches 8 bases. Germline loops: CDR1 LGHNT, CDR2 FRNRAP. The V segment lost 3 bases and the J segment 4 bases; nucleotides outside the gene matches: 7. CDR3 size: 16 residues. The DNA for the CDR3 is TGTGCTAGTGGTTTCTCAGGGGGCAGCGGCACCGGGGAGCTGTTTTTT. Amino acids: CASGFSGGSGTGELFF.

This clone was counted once. This rearrangement joins TRBV6-4 to TRBJ2-7; D is ambiguous. From germline, CDR1 is MRHNA and CDR2 SNTAGT. The V end was cut by 2 bases, the J end by 5 bases, with 13 bases between. This CDR3 region has 14 residues. CDR3 nucleotides: TGTGCCAGCAGTGACCGCCAGGTAGGAGACGAGCAGTACTTC. Translated: CASSDRQVGDEQYF.

This clone was seen more than once but under ten times. V is TRBV25-1 and J is TRBJ2-3; D may correspond to TRBD1 or TRBD2 (5 bases each). The germline V gene has CDR1 MGHDK and CDR2 SYGVNS. The length of the CDR3 is 13 residues. V dropped 4 bases and J dropped 7 bases, with 12 bases sitting between them. CDR3 coding DNA: TGTGCCAGCAGTGCAACCGGGGCTCATACGCAGTATTTT. Amino acid sequence: CASSATGAHTQYF.

The chain uses TRBV19 and TRBJ2-2; D is ambiguous. Germline-derived CDR1 and CDR2 are LNHDA and SQIVND (reference sequence). V was shortened by 7 bases and J by 2 bases, with 14 bases between the two germline ends. The CDR3 has 15 amino acids. The CDR3 loop is CASKVDSSNTGELFF. The CDR3 region has the DNA TGTGCCAGTAAGGTGGATAGTAGTAACACCGGGGAGCTGTTTTTT. Full variable domain (missing parts from reference TRBV19 and TRBJ2-2): DGGITQSPKYLFRKEGQNVTLSCEQNLNHDAMYWYRQDPGQGLRLIYYSQIVNDFQKGDIAEGYSVSREKKESFPLTVTSAQKNPTAFYLCASKVDSSNTGELFFGEGSRLTVL.

The chain links TRBV6-1 to TRBJ2-7, with 7 bases identical to TRBD1. Germline assignment: CDR1 MNHNS and CDR2 SASEGT. The V gene end was trimmed by 5 bases and the J gene end by 4 bases; junction bases not matched to a gene: 8. This CDR3 is built from 14 residues. This CDR3 reads CASSLTGFEYEQYF. The CDR3 coding sequence is TGTGCCAGCAGTCTGACAGGGTTTGAATACGAGCAGTACTTC.

Remarks on this clone: One end of the junction varies from germline; a read error may be responsible. This CDR3 is CASSTDTSSDEQYF. CDR3 DNA sequence: TGCGCCAGCAGCACGGATACTAGCTCCGACGAGCAGTACTTC. The chain carries TRBV5-1 and TRBJ2-7, with D maybe TRBD2 (6 bases). Germline V gene sequence: CDR1 SGHRS, CDR2 YFSETQ. This CDR3 has 14 amino acids. The whole variable domain, remainder taken from reference TRBV5-1 and TRBJ2-7, is KAGVTQTPRYLIKTRGQQVTLSCSPISGHRSVSWYQQTPGQGLQFLFEYFSETQRNKGNFPGRFSGRQFSNSRSEMNVSTLELGDSALYLCASSTDTSSDEQYFGPGTRLTVT.

This chain links TRBV27 with TRBJ2-3; 8 positions match TRBD2. The CDR3 runs 13 residues. V lost 10 bases, J lost 3 bases, and 6 bases stayed unmatched. Germline assignment: CDR1 MNHEY and CDR2 SMNVEV (reference sequence). CDR3: CATHREGTDTQYF. CDR3 in DNA: TGTGCCACCCATCGGGAGGGGACAGATACGCAGTATTTT.

Of note for this clone: Other DNA sequences in this sample translate to the same CDR3. CDR3 DNA: TGTGCCAGCAGCGTAGAGGGCCTGGGGGAGACCCAGTACTTC. It specifies CASSVEGLGETQYF. This sequence joins TRBV9 and TRBJ2-5; D call uncertain. The CDR3 loop spans 14 amino acids. Per germline, CDR1 SGDLS and CDR2 YYNGEE. Trimming pared 0 bases from V and 5 bases from J, leaving 11 bases between.

A single count supports this clone. The J gene is TRBJ2-1, the V gene TRBV5-4, with 11 positions matching TRBD2. V shed 4 bases, J shed 5 bases, and the junction held 11 bases outside the gene matches. The CDR3 runs to 17 residues. Germline CDR1 and CDR2: SGHNT and YYREEE (reference sequence). In DNA form, the CDR3 reads TGTGCCAGCAGCCGGGGGACTAGCGGAGGTACTCACAATGAGCAGTTCTTC. Translation: CASSRGTSGGTHNEQFF.

CDR3 sequence: CASRRQGANTEAFF. The CDR3 DNA reads TGTGCCAGCAGGAGACAGGGGGCGAACACTGAAGCTTTCTTT. The chain joins TRBV6-1 to TRBJ1-1, with 10 bases matching TRBD1. Germline values: CDR1 MNHNS, CDR2 SASEGT. The V gene end was trimmed by 6 bases and the J gene end by 1 base; junction bases not matched to a gene: 2. This CDR3 is built from 14 residues.

In its sample, this clone was seen once. V and J are TRBV4-3 and TRBJ2-7, with a tentative D call TRBD1 (6 bases). Germline V gene lookup returns CDR1 LGHNA and CDR2 YSLEER. V dropped 0 bases and J dropped 2 bases, with 8 bases sitting between them. The CDR3 contains 14 residues. The CDR3 region has the DNA TGCGCCAGCAGCCAAGATGACAGGACCTACGAGCAGTACTTC. Translated: CASSQDDRTYEQYF.

V is TRBV7-6 and J is TRBJ1-1, with TRBD1 as a possible D gene (5 bases). CDR3 length: 16 residues. In germline, CDR1 is SGHVS, CDR2 FNYEAQ. Trimming left V 1 base short and J 7 bases short, with 19 bases between. For the CDR3, the DNA is TGTGCCAGCAGCTTAGGGGCCCGGGGCGCAACGGGTGAAGCTTTCTTT. Its translation: CASSLGARGATGEAFF. Combining the CDR3 with reference TRBV7-6 and TRBJ1-1 gives the whole variable domain GAGVSQSPRYKVTKRGQDVALRCDPISGHVSLYWYRQALGQGPEFLTYFNYEAQQDKSGLPNDRFSAERPEGSISTLTIQRTEQRDSAMYRCASSLGARGATGEAFFGQGTRLTVV.

Worth noting for this clone: The junction shows a germline mismatch at one end, possibly a read error. In nucleotides, the CDR3 is TGTGCCAGCAGATTAGACAGGGGGCGCGCATACGAGCAGTACTTC. Its translation: CASRLDRGRAYEQYF. The chain uses TRBV7-8 and TRBJ2-7; TRBD1 matches 10 bases. The CDR3 has 15 residues. The germline V gene encodes CDR1 SGHVS and CDR2 FQNEAQ. The full variable domain, completed using reference TRBV7-8 and TRBJ2-7, is GAGVSQSPRYKVAKRGQDVALRCDPISGHVSLFWYQQALGQGPEFLTYFQNEAQLDKSGLPSDRFFAERPEGSVSTLKIQRTQQEDSAVYLCASRLDRGRAYEQYFGPGTRLTVT.

This clone has just one count. The chain recombines TRBV7-9 with TRBJ1-3; D might be TRBD1 (5 bases). The length of the CDR3 is 14 residues. V was shortened by 8 bases and J by 0 bases, with 11 bases between the two germline ends. CDR1 SEHNR and CDR2 FQNEAQ come from the germline V gene (reference sequence). The CDR3 is CASGTTASGNTIYF. The DNA for the CDR3 is TGTGCCAGCGGGACTACAGCCTCTGGAAACACCATATATTTT.

The gene calls are TRBV4-3 and TRBJ2-3; 7 bases fit TRBD2. The V gene end was trimmed by 0 bases and the J gene end by 3 bases; junction bases not matched to a gene: 3. This CDR3 comprises 15 residues. Germline V lookup: CDR1 LGHNA, CDR2 YSLEER. CDR3 in amino acids: CASSQDREVTDTQYF. CDR3 nucleotide sequence: TGCGCCAGCAGCCAAGATCGGGAGGTTACAGATACGCAGTATTTT.

V is TRBV7-2 and J is TRBJ2-3; D uncertain. V was cut by 8 bases and J by 3 bases, with 12 bases left in between. CDR1 is SGHTA and CDR2 is FQGNSA in the germline V gene. The CDR3 is made up of 13 amino acids. Here the CDR3 DNA reads TGTGCCAGCTCACTCCAATTAACAGATACGCAGTATTTT. Protein product: CASSLQLTDTQYF. Looking up the rest from reference TRBV7-2 and TRBJ2-3 gives the full variable domain: GAGVSQSPSNKVTEKGKDVELRCDPISGHTALYWYRQSLGQGLEFLIYFQGNSAPDKSGLPSDRFSAERTGGSVSTLTIQRTQQEDSAVYLCASSLQLTDTQYFGPGTRLTVL.

The rearrangement joins TRBV13 to TRBJ1-3; tentative D call: TRBD1 (5 bases). This CDR3 has 17 residues. V lost 5 bases and J 0 bases, leaving 17 bases between the germline ends. Looked up from germline, CDR1 is PRHDT and CDR2 is FYEKMQ (reference sequence). The chain's CDR3 is CASSIRSRDLSGNTIYF. The CDR3 nucleotides are TGTGCCAGCAGCATAAGATCAAGGGACCTCTCTGGAAACACCATATATTTT.

The V call is TRBV10-2, the J call TRBJ2-5; D call uncertain. Trimming pared 2 bases from V and 1 base from J, leaving 11 bases between. This CDR3 has 15 amino acids. Germline CDR1 and CDR2: WSHSY and SAAADI. The CDR3 region is CASSEERSFQETQYF. In nucleotides, the CDR3 is TGCGCCAGCAGTGAGGAAAGGTCTTTCCAAGAGACCCAGTACTTC.

The V call is TRBV11-3, the J call TRBJ2-7; 8 positions agree with TRBD1. The germline V gene encodes CDR1 SGHNT and CDR2 YENEEA. The CDR3 contains 14 residues. V shed 5 bases and J 5 bases; nucleotides not matched to a gene: 8. The DNA for the CDR3 is TGTGCCAGCAGCCCGCGACAGGGGAGTCACGAGCAGTACTTC. As protein: CASSPRQGSHEQYF.

This rearrangement joins TRBV5-1 to TRBJ2-1; perhaps TRBD1 as D (6 bases). The V end lost 6 bases, the J end lost 3 bases, and 13 bases lay between the germline ends. Germline V CDR1 and CDR2: SGHRS, YFSETQ. The CDR3 spans 14 residues. CDR3 amino acids: CASKDRLFYNEQFF. Here the CDR3 DNA reads TGCGCCAGCAAAGACAGGCTCTTCTACAATGAGCAGTTCTTC.

The V and J genes are TRBV5-7 and TRBJ2-7; TRBD1 agrees at 10 bases. TRBV5-7 is identified as an open reading frame with a role that is uncertain. The J segment lost 3 bases and the V segment lost 5 bases, leaving 11 bases of the junction unmatched. The CDR3 consists of 16 residues. In DNA, the CDR3 is TGTGCCAGCAGGCCCCGGGCCGGGACAGGGGTCTACGAGCAGTACTTC. Amino acid sequence: CASRPRAGTGVYEQYF.

This clone has just one count. The chain has TRBV29-1 and TRBJ2-7, with D possibly being TRBD2 (6 bases). The CDR3 totals 12 residues. V lost 5 bases, J lost 1 base, and 9 bases lay in between. CDR1 and CDR2 (germline): SQVTM, ANQGSEA. The CDR3 coding sequence is TGCAGCGTTACGGGGGAGTCCTACGAGCAGTACTTC. It specifies CSVTGESYEQYF.

V and J are TRBV6-1 and TRBJ2-1, with D hard to call. Per germline, CDR1 MNHNS and CDR2 SASEGT. The CDR3 spans 15 residues. V was cut by 8 bases and J by 5 bases, with 19 bases left in between. The CDR3 region has the DNA TGTGCCAGCGGAGTCAACGCTAGAAACGACAATGAGCAGTTCTTC. Translating gives CASGVNARNDNEQFF.

The V gene is TRBV11-2, the J gene TRBJ2-3; 9 nucleotides line up with TRBD2. This CDR3 region has 19 residues. V shed 5 bases and J 3 bases; nucleotides not matched to a gene: 18. Germline CDR1 SGHAT, CDR2 FQNNGV. The CDR3 region has the DNA TGTGCCAGCAGCCTGGATCGCTTTTTAGCGGGAGTGGGTACAGATACGCAGTATTTT. Its translation is CASSLDRFLAGVGTDTQYF.